One sample yielded the 24 T cell receptor beta chains listed below, sequenced in a study of Tregs in tolerant kidney transplant recipients. Related graft donors supplied nonmyeloablative bone marrow transplants, and mixed chimerism was transient. Repertoires were generated with immunoSEQ multiplex PCR, while TCRdb's copy carries only in-frame clones and drops some. The sample spans tens of thousands of clones; the ten largest clones claim roughly 2%. Sample: CD4+ T cells from blood (PBMCs), taken 24 months after the transplant. These receptors were obtained from a human patient who received a combined kidney and bone marrow transplant. T cells may partly derive from the graft donor.

Details on this clone: The read is 3 residues too short to cover the CDR3 end, so that end is filled in from the germline J gene. This rearrangement joins TRBV18 to TRBJ1-5; TRBD1 matches at 8 bases. CDR1 KGHSH and CDR2 LQKENI come from the germline V gene. V trimming: 1 base; J trimming: 5 bases; junction bases outside the gene matches: 7. The CDR3 totals 16 residues. CDR3 residues: CASSPQGRGPDQPQHF. The DNA read from the CDR3 is TGTGCCAGCTCACCACAGGGCAGGGGGCCGGATCAGCCC.

As to this clone: The sequence runs out 3 residues before the end of the CDR3; the remainder is reconstructed from the germline J gene. The chain joins TRBV7-3 to TRBJ1-4; D ambiguous. V was cut by 10 bases and J by 1 base, with 10 bases left in between. The germline gives CDR1 SGHTA, CDR2 FQGTGA. The CDR3 is made up of 13 amino acids. CDR3 bases read: TGTGCCAACCTACCCGAAACTAATGAAAAA. Its protein is CANLPETNEK. The full CDR3 protein reads CANLPETNEKLFF.

Turning to this clone: The read finishes 3 residues shy of the CDR3 end, and the germline J gene is used to complete it. The V call is TRBV6-2 or TRBV6-3, the J call TRBJ2-7; 7 bases agree with TRBD2. The germline gives CDR1 MNHEY, CDR2 SVGEGT. V was pared by 8 bases and J by 3 bases, with 7 bases of the junction left unmatched. The CDR3 has 13 amino acids. CDR3 DNA (partial): TGTGCCAGCTCGAGCGGGAACAACTACGAG. Protein: CASSSGNNYE. The full-length CDR3 reads as CASSSGNNYEQYF.

In regard to this clone: The read ends 3 residues shy of where the CDR3 ends; the end is completed using the germline J gene. The chain links TRBV20-1 to TRBJ2-1; D perhaps matches TRBD2 (5 bases). CDR1 and CDR2 (germline): DFQATT, SNEGSKA (reference sequence). The CDR3 is made up of 11 amino acids. Trimming removed 6 bases from V and 8 bases from J, with 11 bases in between. The part of the CDR3 DNA that was read is TGCAGTGCAAGGGCGAGGGATGAG. Translated, it gives CSARARDE. In full, the CDR3 is CSARARDEQFF.

On this clone itself: The read ends 3 residues early relative to the CDR3; the germline J gene fills the gap. The chain recombines TRBV30 with TRBJ2-5; 7 bases agree with TRBD1. Per germline, CDR1 GTSNPN and CDR2 SVGIG (reference sequence). The trim removed 7 bases at V and 1 base at J, leaving 6 bases unmatched. The CDR3 extends over 13 amino acids. The sequenced part of the CDR3 DNA is TGTGCCTCCGGACAGGCGCTCCAAGAGACC. Its translation is CASGQALQET. The CDR3 in its entirety is CASGQALQETQYF.

On this clone itself: The read stops 3 residues short of the end of the CDR3; the missing end is completed from the germline J gene. The rearrangement links TRBV20-1 to TRBJ2-1; the match to TRBD2 covers 10 bases. The length of the CDR3 is 19 residues. Germline CDR1 DFQATT, CDR2 SNEGSKA (reference sequence). With 1 base clipped from V and 5 bases from J, the junction kept 17 bases outside the gene matches. The part of the CDR3 DNA that was read is TGCAGTGCTAGAGGGGTGTGGCTAGCGGGAGAGGCATCTAACAATGAG. It specifies CSARGVWLAGEASNNE. The full CDR3 protein is CSARGVWLAGEASNNEQFF.

Turning to this clone: Read data end 3 residues before the CDR3 end; the end is taken from the germline J gene. The genes are TRBV20-1 and TRBJ2-3, with 9 nucleotides matching TRBD1. The CDR3 is made up of 14 amino acids. V dropped 3 bases and J dropped 2; count of bases not matched to a gene: 3. Germline CDR1 and CDR2: DFQATT and SNEGSKA (reference sequence). The CDR3 bases that were read are TGCAGTGCTAGGGGACAGGGCATCACAGATACG. Translation gives CSARGQGITDT. The entire CDR3 protein is CSARGQGITDTQYF.

To note about this clone: Coverage ceases 3 residues before the CDR3 finishes, and the germline J gene fills in the end. The V call is TRBV19, the J call TRBJ2-5, with 9 bases matching TRBD2. Germline V lookup: CDR1 LNHDA, CDR2 SQIVND (reference sequence). This CDR3 comprises 14 residues. V lost 5 bases to trimming and J lost 5 bases; unmatched junction nucleotides: 6. The chain's CDR3 is CASSPWRGGETQYF. The DNA read from the CDR3 is TGTGCCAGTAGTCCCTGGCGGGGGGGGGAGACC.

A remark on this clone: The CDR3 goes on 3 residues after the read ends, and that part is filled in from the germline J gene. The V call is TRBV5-4, the J call TRBJ2-3, with D possibly TRBD1 on 6 matching bases. The CDR3 is made up of 15 amino acids. Deletions cut 5 bases from V and 2 bases from J, with 15 bases between. Germline V gives CDR1 SGHNT, CDR2 YYREEE (reference sequence). The CDR3: CASSSDRSYTDTQYF. The covered CDR3 bases are TGTGCCAGCAGTTCCGACAGGAGTTACACAGATACG.

Note on this clone: The read falls 3 residues short of the CDR3 end, and the missing part is taken from the germline J gene. This chain uses TRBV18 with TRBJ1-2, with D tentatively TRBD1 (6 bases). Germline CDR1 is KGHSH and CDR2 is LQKENI. The V end lost 3 bases, the J end lost 1 base, and 12 bases lay between the germline ends. The length of the CDR3 is 15 residues. CDR3 in amino acids: CASSPATGSNYGYTF. The covered CDR3 bases are TGTGCCAGCTCACCGGCTACAGGGAGTAACTATGGC.

In regard to this clone: Read sequence stops 3 residues before the CDR3 end, and the germline J gene provides the missing end. The chain carries TRBV6-2 or TRBV6-3 and TRBJ2-7, with 10 nucleotides matching TRBD2. V shed 0 bases, J shed 3 bases, and the junction held 5 bases outside the gene matches. Germline V gene lookup returns CDR1 MNHEY and CDR2 SVGEGT. The CDR3 consists of 16 residues. CDR3 DNA, as far as it was read: TGTGCCAGCAGTTACTCTCCTAGCGGGAGTATCTACGAG. Translated, it gives CASSYSPSGSIYE. The entire CDR3 is CASSYSPSGSIYEQYF.

Worth noting for this clone: The CDR3 end falls 3 residues outside the read, so it is completed with the germline J gene. The chain couples TRBV19 to TRBJ1-1, with a possible D match to TRBD1 (5 bases). This CDR3 is 15 amino acids long. CDR1 is LNHDA, CDR2 SQIVND, per germline (reference sequence). Deletions cut 7 bases from V and 2 bases from J, with 17 bases between. CDR3 DNA, as far as it was read: TGTGCCAGTACCTTCGGGTGGCAGGGTAACACTGAA. This sequence encodes CASTFGWQGNTE. The whole CDR3 is CASTFGWQGNTEAFF.

Note on this clone: Coverage ceases 3 residues before the CDR3 finishes, and the germline J gene fills in the end. The gene calls are TRBV10-3 and TRBJ2-1, with a weak D call TRBD2 (6 bases). The CDR3 length is 13 residues. Germline lookup yields CDR1 ENHRY and CDR2 SYGVKD. V lost 10 bases and J 7 bases, leaving 17 bases between the germline ends. This CDR3 is CATSRGVWNEQFF. The part of the CDR3 DNA that was read is TGTGCCACCTCGCGGGGCGTTTGGAATGAG.

Concerning this clone itself: The sequenced fragment ends 3 residues before the CDR3 boundary, so the rest is inferred from the germline J gene. The genes are TRBV11-3 and TRBJ1-1, with TRBD1 identical over 7 bases. CDR3 length: 14 amino acids. In germline, CDR1 is SGHNT, CDR2 YENEEA. V trimming: 0 bases; J trimming: 4 bases; junction bases outside the gene matches: 2. This CDR3 is CASSLDRGSTEAFF. The sequenced part of the CDR3 DNA is TGTGCCAGCAGCTTAGACAGGGGGAGCACTGAA. The full variable domain, in which reference TRBV11-3 and TRBJ1-1 provide the parts outside the CDR3, is EAGVVQSPRYKIIEKKQPVAFWCNPISGHNTLYWYLQNLGQGPELLIRYENEEAVDDSQLPKDRFSAERLKGVDSTLKIQPAELGDSAVYLCASSLDRGSTEAFFGQGTRLTVV.

In the case of this clone: Read coverage stops 3 residues before the CDR3 terminus; the germline J gene supplies the remainder. The chain is built from TRBV5-6 and TRBJ2-3; a possible D gene is TRBD1 (6 bases). CDR3 length equals 15 residues. Germline CDR1 SGHDT, CDR2 YYEEEE. Between the trimmed V and J ends, which lost 1 base and 1 base, there was a span of 10 bases. The sequenced part of the CDR3 DNA is TGTGCCAGCAGCTTGCAGGGGTTAGGCACAGATACG. It codes for CASSLQGLGTDT. The full-length CDR3 reads as CASSLQGLGTDTQYF.

To note about this clone: From the germline J gene comes the end of the CDR3, since the read stops 3 residues before it. V and J are TRBV5-6 and TRBJ1-4; 7 bases are shared with TRBD1. The CDR3 length is 12 residues. Per germline, CDR1 SGHDT and CDR2 YYEEEE. The CDR3 DNA, read in part, is TGTGCCAGCAGCTCTTACCGGGACAGA. Its translation is CASSSYRDR. The CDR3 in full is CASSSYRDRLFF.

This chain's CDR3 is CSAPVGGGSHEQFF. The sequenced part of the CDR3 DNA is TGCAGTGCACCAGTTGGGGGCGGGTCACATGAG. The rearrangement joins TRBV20-1 to TRBJ2-1; tentatively, D is TRBD1 (6 bases). The read terminates 3 residues ahead of where the CDR3 ends, so the germline J gene completes it. The V end was cut by 6 bases, the J end by 8 bases, with 20 bases between. This CDR3 is built from 14 residues. Germline-derived CDR1 and CDR2 are DFQATT and SNEGSKA (reference sequence).

With respect to this clone: The read is 3 residues too short to cover the CDR3 end, so that end is filled in from the germline J gene. V and J are TRBV12-3 or TRBV12-4 and TRBJ1-1; 7 nucleotides match TRBD1. CDR3 length: 14 residues. J gave up 1 base and V 6 bases, and 5 bases lay outside the gene matches. The CDR3 sequence: CASSPGTANTEAFF. CDR3 DNA (partial): TGTGCCAGCAGCCCCGGGACAGCGAACACTGAA.

In regard to this clone: Read coverage stops 3 residues before the CDR3 terminus; the germline J gene supplies the remainder. The rearrangement links TRBV7-2 to TRBJ2-7, with TRBD2 matching over 9 bases. Germline loops: CDR1 SGHTA, CDR2 FQGNSA. V was clipped by 5 bases and J by 3 bases; unmatched bases: 2. The CDR3 covers 13 residues. Here the CDR3 reads CASSISGGYEQYF. Incomplete CDR3 DNA: TGTGCCAGCAGCATTAGCGGGGGCTACGAG.

Worth noting for this clone: The read falls 3 residues short of the CDR3 end, and the missing part is taken from the germline J gene. The chain employs TRBV18 and TRBJ1-1, with TRBD1 matching 9 bases. Trimming at V came to 2 bases and at J to 5 bases, leaving 3 bases not matched to a gene. Germline V gene lookup returns CDR1 KGHSH and CDR2 LQKENI. This CDR3 comprises 14 residues. The sequenced part of the CDR3 DNA is TGTGCCAGCTCACCAGACAGGGGGAGTACTGAA. It codes for CASSPDRGSTE. The full CDR3 is CASSPDRGSTEAFF.

In regard to this clone: The CDR3 goes on 3 residues after the read ends, and that part is filled in from the germline J gene. The chain links TRBV12-3 or TRBV12-4 to TRBJ2-1, with TRBD2 identical over 12 bases. The CDR3 spans 18 residues. V shed 7 bases and J 0 bases; nucleotides not matched to a gene: 10. Partial CDR3 DNA: TGTGCCAGCATCCGACTAGCGGGAGCGAGTATCTCCTACAATGAG. This sequence encodes CASIRLAGASISYNE. The whole CDR3 protein reads CASIRLAGASISYNEQFF.

Remarks on this clone: Sequencing ends 3 residues short of the CDR3 end; the germline J gene provides the rest. V gene TRBV18 combines with J gene TRBJ2-7, with TRBD2 matching over 10 bases. There are 16 residues in the CDR3. The germline CDR1 and CDR2 sequences are KGHSH and LQKENI. The J segment lost 6 bases and the V segment lost 2 bases, leaving 10 bases of the junction unmatched. Here the CDR3 reads CASSPVPSGSTVEQYF. The covered CDR3 bases are TGTGCCAGCTCACCAGTCCCTAGCGGGAGCACAGTCGAG.

Comments on this clone: The read ends 3 residues shy of where the CDR3 ends; the end is completed using the germline J gene. The V call is TRBV19, the J call TRBJ2-7; 13 bases are shared with TRBD2. Per the germline V gene, CDR1 is LNHDA and CDR2 is SQIVND (reference sequence). Unmatched junction bases numbered 4, after V lost 5 bases and J lost 0 bases. This CDR3 contains 16 residues. The CDR3 is CASSPRTSGSSYEQYF. The part of the CDR3 DNA that was read is TGTGCCAGTAGTCCTCGGACTAGCGGGAGCTCCTACGAG.

On this clone: The DNA ends 3 residues before the CDR3 does, and the rest of the CDR3 is filled in from the germline J gene. The genes are TRBV12-3 or TRBV12-4 and TRBJ2-5; D not certain. The V end was cut by 1 base, the J end by 5 bases, with 11 bases between. The CDR3 contains 14 residues. The CDR3 sequence: CASSLEPSRETQYF. The DNA read from the CDR3 is TGTGCCAGCAGTTTAGAACCTTCTCGGGAGACC.